The present T cell receptor beta chain was sequenced within a study of cytomegalovirus exposure and HLA in healthy donors. Concerning this clone: Its specificity is not known.

This PCR relied on a set of 60 Vbeta primers and 13 Jbeta primers. The protocol was immunoSEQ multiplex PCR, while the TCRdb copy is restricted to in-frame clones and leaves out a portion. This sample carries 75,000 to 100,000 clones, 60% to 75% of them seen once, and the ten largest clones take approximately 1.1%. Findings and caveats of the study: Using the classifier, cytomegalovirus status was reportedly diagnosed with high specificity and sensitivity. Later on, analysis showed that most CMV-associated TCR beta chains appeared to be HLA-restricted. The study reported that TCR beta sequences accurately predicted HLA-A and HLA-B alleles in most subjects.

V dropped 7 bases and J dropped 6 bases, with 12 bases sitting between them. CDR3 length: 13 amino acids. Per germline, CDR1 LNHDA and CDR2 SQIVND (reference sequence). The clonotype was recovered from a female donor in good health and CMV-seronegative. The sequenced material came from PBMCs. The chain couples TRBV19 to TRBJ2-2, with a weak D call TRBD2 (5 bases). The CDR3 protein is CASTGRNPGELFF. The DNA of the CDR3 is TGTGCCAGTACGGGAAGGAATCCCGGGGAGCTGTTTTTT.